This is a list of T cell receptor beta chains from one sample in a study of CD8 T cells in Susac syndrome. TCRdb redid the calling of the immunoSEQ multiplex PCR reads with MiXCR, one entry per CDR3 protein. The sample yields roughly 50,000 distinct CDR3 sequences, roughly 93% seen once. The sequenced material came from CD8+ T cells from PBMCs. The receptors were gathered from a human donor in good health. Each CDR3 is given with its conserved first and last residue. The order of the fields is CDR3 protein, CDR3 DNA, D gene, V gene, clone size, J gene. The D gene is left open where the match is weak. Only part of the rows carry a size: once, few, many, or a class if the clone is expanded.

CDR3: CSVESGINNEQFF
DNA: TGCAGCGTTGAGAGCGGGATCAACAATGAGCAGTTCTTC
D: TRBD2
V: TRBV29-1
size: .
J: TRBJ2-1

CDR3: CATSRDLGQNTEAFF
DNA: TGTGCCACCAGCAGAGATCTGGGACAGAACACTGAAGCTTTCTTT
D: .
V: TRBV15
size: .
J: TRBJ1-1

CDR3: CASSARTGREQYF
DNA: TGTGCCAGCAGTGCCCGGACAGGGCGGGAGCAGTACTTC
D: TRBD1
V: TRBV25-1
size: .
J: TRBJ2-7

CDR3: CATSDHQGTEQYF
DNA: TGTGCCACCAGTGACCATCAGGGAACCGAGCAGTACTTC
D: .
V: TRBV24-1
size: .
J: TRBJ2-7

CDR3: CASSLGGFPYNEQFF
DNA: TGTGCCAGCAGCCTAGGGGGGTTCCCCTACAATGAGCAGTTCTTC
D: .
V: TRBV27
size: .
J: TRBJ2-1

CDR3: CASSTPVVGGNTIYF
DNA: TGTGCCAGCAGTACTCCAGTGGTTGGTGGAAACACCATATATTTT
D: .
V: TRBV28
size: .
J: TRBJ1-3

CDR3: CASSSSEAEGYEQYF
DNA: TGTGCCAGCAGCTCCTCGGAAGCGGAGGGCTACGAGCAGTACTTC
D: .
V: TRBV13
size: .
J: TRBJ2-7

CDR3: CASSHQGHGKNIQYF
DNA: TGTGCCAGCAGCCACCAGGGACATGGCAAAAACATTCAGTACTTC
D: .
V: TRBV5-8
size: once
J: TRBJ2-4

CDR3: CSGSWGGGNTGELFF
DNA: TGCAGTGGTAGCTGGGGGGGTGGGAACACCGGGGAGCTGTTTTTT
D: TRBD2
V: TRBV20-1
size: .
J: TRBJ2-2

CDR3: CASSPIAELNTGELFF
DNA: TGTGCCAGCAGCCCGATAGCGGAATTAAACACCGGGGAGCTGTTTTTT
D: .
V: TRBV11-1
size: .
J: TRBJ2-2

CDR3: CASSRLHYEQYF
DNA: TGTGCCAGCAGTCGACTCCACTACGAGCAGTACTTC
D: .
V: TRBV12-3/TRBV12-4
size: once
J: TRBJ2-7

CDR3: CASSDGTSNQPQHF
DNA: TGTGCCAGCAGTGACGGGACAAGCAATCAGCCCCAGCATTTT
D: .
V: TRBV6-4
size: .
J: TRBJ1-5

CDR3: CASRGTGREQFF
DNA: TGTGCCAGCAGAGGAACGGGCAGAGAGCAGTTCTTC
D: .
V: TRBV9
size: .
J: TRBJ2-1

CDR3: CASSFGPGDTYGYTF
DNA: TGTGCCAGCAGTTTTGGGCCAGGAGATACCTATGGCTACACCTTC
D: .
V: TRBV27
size: .
J: TRBJ1-2

CDR3: CASSPFSGSPTGELFF
DNA: TGTGCCAGCAGTCCGTTTAGCGGGAGCCCCACCGGGGAGCTGTTTTTT
D: TRBD2
V: TRBV6-1
size: .
J: TRBJ2-2

CDR3: CASSLGFGGGRYNEQFF
DNA: TGTGCCAGCAGCTTAGGTTTTGGGGGAGGAAGGTACAATGAGCAGTTCTTC
D: .
V: TRBV11-2
size: .
J: TRBJ2-1

CDR3: CASSFVRSYEQYF
DNA: TGTGCCAGCAGTTTTGTCCGATCCTACGAGCAGTACTTC
D: .
V: TRBV28
size: .
J: TRBJ2-7

CDR3: CASSFLAGETDTQYF
DNA: TGCGCCAGCAGCTTCTTAGCGGGAGAAACAGATACGCAGTATTTT
D: TRBD2
V: TRBV5-1
size: .
J: TRBJ2-3

CDR3: CASSPHPLGDYEQYF
DNA: TGCGCCAGCAGCCCTCACCCACTGGGGGACTACGAGCAGTACTTC
D: .
V: TRBV4-1
size: once
J: TRBJ2-7

CDR3: CASSQRLAGDDEQFF
DNA: TGTGCCAGCAGTCAAAGACTAGCGGGAGACGATGAGCAGTTCTTC
D: TRBD2
V: TRBV27
size: .
J: TRBJ2-1

CDR3: CSVEDVAEINYGYTF
DNA: TGCAGCGTTGAAGACGTGGCAGAGATTAACTATGGCTACACCTTC
D: .
V: TRBV29-1
size: .
J: TRBJ1-2

CDR3: CASTPHGRADTGELFF
DNA: TGTGCCAGCACCCCCCACGGGAGGGCGGACACCGGGGAGCTGTTTTTT
D: TRBD2
V: TRBV2
size: .
J: TRBJ2-2

CDR3: CATSDPGTAQETQYF
DNA: TGTGCCACCAGTGACCCCGGGACAGCTCAAGAGACCCAGTACTTC
D: TRBD1
V: TRBV24-1
size: few
J: TRBJ2-5

CDR3: CASSYETQGALDEQFF
DNA: TGTGCCAGCAGTTACGAAACACAGGGGGCGTTGGATGAGCAGTTCTTC
D: TRBD1
V: TRBV6-5
size: .
J: TRBJ2-1